The 11 T cell receptor beta chains listed next were all sequenced from one sample in a study of T cell responses to AZD1222 COVID-19 vaccine. Here immunoSEQ multiplex PCR was the method, and the copy in TCRdb shows in-frame clones only, minus some. The data hold 96,000 or so clones, with 70% to 90% observed a single time. Material: peripheral blood, obtained on day 0 of AZD1222 vaccination. The receptors here all came from an adult in good health.

In its sample, this clone was seen once. The chain has TRBV10-3 and TRBJ1-2; 8 nucleotides match TRBD1. Trimming removed 4 bases from V and 12 bases from J; junction bases left unmatched: 4. Germline CDR1 is ENHRY and CDR2 is SYGVKD. The CDR3 extends over 11 amino acids. The CDR3: CAISAGQEHTF. DNA of the CDR3: TGTGCCATCAGTGCGGGACAGGAACACACCTTC.

The chain couples TRBV13 to TRBJ2-7; maybe TRBD1 (5 bases). Trimming shortened V by 7 bases and J by 2 bases, and 9 bases separated the two germline ends. This CDR3 is 12 amino acids long. The germline CDR1 and CDR2 sequences are PRHDT and FYEKMQ (reference sequence). Here the CDR3 DNA reads TGTGCCAGCACCCAAGGGGCCTACGAGCAGTACTTC. Its translation: CASTQGAYEQYF. The entire variable domain, with the rest obtained from reference TRBV13 and TRBJ2-7, is as follows: AAGVIQSPRHLIKEKRETATLKCYPIPRHDTVYWYQQGPGQDPQFLISFYEKMQSDKGSIPDRFSAQQFSDYHSELNMSSLELGDSALYFCASTQGAYEQYFGPGTRLTVT.

This sequence joins TRBV5-5 and TRBJ1-3, with D uncertain. The V end was cut by 1 base, the J end by 0 bases, with 5 bases between. The CDR3 has 14 amino acids. Germline V gene data show CDR1 as SGHKS and CDR2 as YYEKEE (reference sequence). The CDR3: CASSLWHSGNTIYF. The CDR3 DNA reads TGTGCCAGCAGCTTGTGGCACTCTGGAAACACCATATATTTT. The full variable domain, its missing parts supplied by reference TRBV5-5 and TRBJ1-3, is DAGVTQSPTHLIKTRGQQVTLRCSPISGHKSVSWYQQVLGQGPQFIFQYYEKEERGRGNFPDRFSARQFPNYSSELNVNALLLGDSALYLCASSLWHSGNTIYFGEGSWLTVV.

A few counts support this clone. V and J are TRBV7-9 and TRBJ1-3; D remains unclear. The CDR3 contains 17 residues. The ends were cut back, 1 base at V and 0 bases at J, with 13 bases in the middle. Germline values: CDR1 SEHNR, CDR2 FQNEAQ (reference sequence). The CDR3 protein is CASSLDSQAISGNTIYF. The CDR3 DNA reads as TGTGCCAGCAGCTTAGATTCCCAGGCGATCTCTGGAAACACCATATATTTT. The whole variable domain, remainder taken from reference TRBV7-9 and TRBJ1-3, is DTGVSQNPRHKITKRGQNVTFRCDPISEHNRLYWYRQTLGQGPEFLTYFQNEAQLEKSRLLSDRFSAERPKGSFSTLEIQRTEQGDSAMYLCASSLDSQAISGNTIYFGEGSWLTVV.

This clone was detected a few times. J is TRBJ2-7 and V is TRBV2, with a tentative D call TRBD1 (6 bases). CDR1 and CDR2 from the germline V gene are SNHLY and FYNNEI. V was pared by 5 bases and J by 0 bases, with 11 bases between. The CDR3 consists of 14 residues. This CDR3 reads CASSPRTASYEQYF. The CDR3 DNA sequence: TGTGCCAGCAGTCCCAGGACAGCCTCCTACGAGCAGTACTTC.

This rearrangement joins TRBV6-4 to TRBJ2-7; D assignment may be TRBD1 or TRBD2 (5 bases each). The CDR3 spans 14 residues. Germline loops: CDR1 MRHNA, CDR2 SNTAGT. V was pared by 7 bases and J by 4 bases, with 17 bases between. The DNA of the CDR3 is TGTGCCAGCAACTTGAGGGGATCACCATACGAGCAGTACTTC. This encodes CASNLRGSPYEQYF.

This chain connects TRBV18 to TRBJ2-2; D gene ambiguous. The CDR3 covers 16 residues. The germline V and J ends were trimmed by 3 bases and 1 base, with 12 bases remaining between them. Germline CDR1 reads KGHSH; CDR2 reads LQKENI. CDR3 nucleotide sequence: TGTGCCAGCTCACCCTATGGACCCGAGAACACCGGGGAGCTGTTTTTT. Amino acids: CASSPYGPENTGELFF.

V usage is TRBV7-9 and J usage is TRBJ1-1; no definite D call. The V gene's germline CDR1 is SEHNR and CDR2 FQNEAQ (reference sequence). V lost 5 bases, J lost 3 bases, and 16 bases lay in between. This CDR3 region has 15 residues. This CDR3 reads CASSLTMASDTEAFF. The CDR3 nucleotides read TGTGCCAGCAGCCTAACGATGGCCTCGGACACTGAAGCTTTCTTT.

This sequence joins TRBV24-1 and TRBJ1-2; 8 bases map to TRBD1. The J segment lost 4 bases and the V segment lost 4 bases, leaving 13 bases of the junction unmatched. Germline CDR1 KGHDR, CDR2 SFDVKD. There are 17 residues in the CDR3. The CDR3 DNA is TGTGCCACCAGTGACGACCGGACAGGGAGAGTTTCCTATGGCTACACCTTC. It encodes CATSDDRTGRVSYGYTF.

The CDR3: CSAAGTAGGKLFF. CDR3 sequence (DNA): TGCAGCGCAGCAGGGACAGCCGGCGGAAAACTGTTTTTT. The J gene is TRBJ1-4, the V gene TRBV29-1; 7 positions agree with TRBD1. This CDR3 has 13 residues. Germline CDR1 SQVTM, CDR2 ANQGSEA. V trimming: 7 bases; J trimming: 10 bases; junction bases outside the gene matches: 12.

The chain recombines TRBV20-1 with TRBJ2-7; weak D call: TRBD2 (5 bases). The CDR3 covers 13 residues. CDR1 and CDR2 (germline): DFQATT, SNEGSKA (reference sequence). V was shortened by 3 bases and J by 4 bases, with 13 bases between the two germline ends. CDR3 protein: CSASSRRGYEQYF. The CDR3 coding sequence is TGCAGTGCTAGTTCCCGCAGAGGGTACGAGCAGTACTTC.